The rows below give T cell receptor beta chains drawn from one sample of a study of blood T cell repertoires in COVID-19. The protocol was immunoSEQ multiplex PCR, while the TCRdb copy is restricted to in-frame clones and leaves out a portion. The table lists approximately 130,000 clones, around 85% of them singletons. Sample: peripheral blood. The source of these receptors is a human donor in a cohort sampled during active COVID-19. Both conserved end residues are part of each CDR3. D genes are given only for firm matches. Expanded clones get a size class; other rows say once, few or many, or leave the size out.

>TRBJ1-2|-|-|TRBV6-6
CASSLLVASYGYTF
TGTGCCAGCAGTCTTCTCGTAGCGAGCTATGGCTACACCTTC
>TRBJ2-1|once|TRBD2|TRBV5-1
CASSLSGTSGTYNEQFF
TGCGCCAGCAGCTTGTCCGGTACTAGCGGAACCTACAATGAGCAGTTCTTC
>TRBJ2-3|-|TRBD1|TRBV29-1
CSERTGVIGTDTQYF
TGCAGCGAAAGGACAGGGGTGATTGGCACAGATACGCAGTATTTT
>TRBJ2-1|-|TRBD2|TRBV7-2
CASSLYVGLAVYNEQFF
TGTGCCAGCAGCTTATACGTGGGACTAGCGGTTTACAATGAGCAGTTCTTC
>TRBJ2-1|-|-|TRBV7-2
CASSLRGTFSYNEQFF
TGTGCCAGCAGCTTACGCGGTACTTTCTCCTACAATGAGCAGTTCTTC
>TRBJ2-5|-|TRBD2|TRBV7-2
CASSLAIGRSETQYF
TGTGCCAGCAGCTTAGCGATCGGGAGGAGCGAGACCCAGTACTTC
>TRBJ2-2|-|TRBD2|TRBV5-4
CASSQGLATGELFF
TGTGCCAGCAGCCAAGGACTAGCGACCGGGGAGCTGTTTTTT
>TRBJ1-1|-|TRBD1|TRBV7-2
CASRYRGGVMNTEAFF
TGTGCCAGCAGATACAGGGGGGGAGTTATGAACACTGAAGCTTTCTTT
>TRBJ1-6|-|TRBD1|TRBV9
CASTATGYGSPLHF
TGTGCCAGCACCGCGACAGGGTATGGGTCACCCCTCCACTTT
>TRBJ2-3|-|TRBD2|TRBV30
CAWAQRESGTQYF
TGTGCCTGGGCGCAGCGGGAGAGCGGTACGCAGTATTTT
>TRBJ2-1|-|-|TRBV6-5
CASIGRDNEQFF
TGTGCCAGCATTGGGCGGGACAATGAGCAGTTCTTC
>TRBJ2-5|-|-|TRBV9
CASSPRGETQYF
TGTGCCAGCAGCCCCCGGGGGGAGACCCAGTACTTC
>TRBJ2-3|-|-|TRBV15
CATSSRWETQYF
TGTGCCACCAGCAGTAGGTGGGAGACGCAGTATTTT
>TRBJ2-2|-|-|TRBV6-5
CASSYRADQVTGELFF
TGTGCCAGCAGTTACCGAGCGGATCAGGTCACCGGGGAGCTGTTTTTT
>TRBJ2-5|-|-|TRBV20-1
CSASQGPTQYF
TGCAGTGCTAGTCAGGGTCCGACCCAGTACTTC
>TRBJ2-2|-|TRBD2|TRBV11-3
CASGPGLANTGELFF
TGTGCCAGCGGACCGGGACTAGCGAATACCGGGGAGCTGTTTTTT
>TRBJ1-2|once|TRBD1|TRBV6-5
CASSTGTGNYGYTF
TGTGCCAGCAGCACCGGGACAGGGAACTATGGCTACACCTTC
>TRBJ2-1|-|-|TRBV18
CASSPPLAFDEQFF
TGTGCCAGCTCACCACCCCTAGCATTCGATGAGCAGTTCTTC
>TRBJ1-5|-|-|TRBV28
CASRIQSNQPQHF
TGTGCCAGCAGGATACAGAGCAATCAGCCCCAGCATTTT
>TRBJ1-1|-|-|TRBV4-3
CASSQVGVRLAEAFF
TGCGCCAGCAGCCAGGTCGGGGTACGGTTGGCTGAAGCTTTCTTT
>TRBJ2-3|-|-|TRBV5-1
CASSPPGSSGTDTQYF
TGCGCCAGCAGCCCTCCCGGGAGTTCAGGCACAGATACGCAGTATTTT
>TRBJ1-2|-|-|TRBV5-4
CASTRGGGSYGYTF
TGTGCCAGCACCCGGGGCGGGGGGAGTTATGGCTACACCTTC
>TRBJ2-5|-|-|TRBV21-1
CASSKGTGEQETQYF
TGTGCCAGCAGCAAAGGGACAGGGGAGCAAGAGACCCAGTACTTC
>TRBJ2-1|-|-|TRBV3-1/TRBV3-2
CASSHWTNYNEQFF
TGTGCCAGCAGCCACTGGACAAACTACAATGAGCAGTTCTTC
>TRBJ1-3|-|-|TRBV11-3
CASSFMGGSGNTIYF
TGTGCCAGCAGCTTTATGGGGGGATCTGGAAACACCATATATTTT
>TRBJ1-2|-|-|TRBV30
CAWTRDTNYGYTF
TGTGCCTGGACCCGGGACACAAACTATGGCTACACCTTC
>TRBJ2-2|-|TRBD2|TRBV7-2
CASSLGVTSGIGELFF
TGTGCCAGCAGCTTAGGTGTGACTAGCGGGATTGGGGAGCTGTTTTTT
>TRBJ2-3|-|TRBD1|TRBV2
CASRLGGRGHTDTQYF
TGTGCCAGCAGGCTTGGGGGAAGGGGGCACACAGATACGCAGTATTTT
>TRBJ2-5|-|TRBD2|TRBV5-1
CASSPGTSGGKETQYF
TGCGCCAGCAGCCCGGGGACTAGCGGGGGCAAAGAGACCCAGTACTTC
>TRBJ1-1|-|-|TRBV30
CAWTGETEAFF
TGTGCCTGGACGGGGGAAACTGAAGCTTTCTTT
>TRBJ2-5|-|-|TRBV2
CASLSAYQETQYF
TGTGCCAGCCTCTCAGCGTACCAAGAGACCCAGTACTTC
>TRBJ1-2|-|-|TRBV5-1
CASSPIDSYNYGYTF
TGCGCCAGCAGCCCTATCGACAGCTATAACTATGGCTACACCTTC
>TRBJ1-4|-|-|TRBV11-2
CASSWGRGLREKLFF
TGTGCCAGCAGCTGGGGACGGGGGTTGAGGGAAAAACTGTTTTTT
>TRBJ2-1|-|TRBD1|TRBV5-4
CASSQGQGEYNEQFF
TGTGCCAGCAGCCAGGGACAGGGGGAGTACAATGAGCAGTTCTTC
>TRBJ2-3|-|-|TRBV19
CASSPSTDTQYF
TGTGCCAGTAGTCCGAGCACAGATACGCAGTATTTT
>TRBJ1-2|-|TRBD1|TRBV19
CASSETGGGRNYGYTF
TGTGCCAGTAGTGAGACAGGGGGGGGCCGCAACTATGGCTACACCTTC